Listed here is a single T cell receptor beta chain. Germline CDR1 reads SGHTA; CDR2 reads FQGNSA. V was cut by 0 bases and J by 6 bases, with 14 bases left in between. The CDR3 totals 15 residues. Only in-frame clones appear in the TCRdb table, and some are missing; sequencing was by immunoSEQ multiplex PCR. The sample has 95,000 to 150,000 clones; 65% to 80% are singletons. This sample stems from a study of blood T cell repertoires in COVID-19. Background on the study: From the United States, Italy and Spain came samples of acute and convalescent COVID-19. From T cells, B-cell-depleted T cells, or PBMCs came the material, which was cDNA or gDNA.

The sequence was collected from a human donor with acute or convalescent COVID-19. The donor label of this sample is uncertain. J is TRBJ1-2 and V is TRBV7-2, with a tentative D call TRBD1 (6 bases). The sample consisted of peripheral blood. Here the CDR3 reads CASSLARTGLHGYTF. CDR3 DNA sequence: TGTGCCAGCAGCTTAGCACGTACAGGGCTACATGGCTACACCTTC. The variable domain in full, with the rest retrieved from reference TRBV7-2 and TRBJ1-2, is GAGVSQSPSNKVTEKGKDVELRCDPISGHTALYWYRQSLGQGLEFLIYFQGNSAPDKSGLPSDRFSAERTGGSVSTLTIQRTQQEDSAVYLCASSLARTGLHGYTFGSGTRLTVV.